These 5 T cell receptor beta chains originate from one sample sequenced in a study of cytomegalovirus exposure and HLA in healthy donors. TCRdb keeps only in-frame clones here, not all; method: immunoSEQ multiplex PCR. This sample has about 130,000 clones, with 85% to 90% found just once. Sample: PBMCs. The receptor set was obtained from a man aged 30-40 years in good health and CMV-seronegative.

V is TRBV30 and J is TRBJ2-1; D not resolved. The CDR3 extends over 13 amino acids. Looked up from germline, CDR1 is GTSNPN and CDR2 is SVGIG (reference sequence). V lost 0 bases, J lost 6 bases, and 9 bases lay in between. The CDR3 is CAWSVSSTNEQFF. The DNA for the CDR3 is TGTGCCTGGAGTGTAAGTAGCACCAATGAGCAGTTCTTC.

The chain combines TRBV5-5 with TRBJ2-7; 10 nucleotides match TRBD2. The junction had 9 bases not matched to a gene; V was cut back by 4 bases and J by 5 bases. The CDR3 runs to 15 residues. From germline, CDR1 is SGHKS and CDR2 YYEKEE (reference sequence). The DNA of the CDR3 is TGTGCCAGCAGCATTACTAGCGGGGCTTTTAACGAGCAGTACTTC. It encodes CASSITSGAFNEQYF.

V usage is TRBV11-2 and J usage is TRBJ2-5; TRBD2 matches 8 bases. This CDR3 region has 16 residues. V lost 2 bases, J lost 5 bases, and 10 bases stayed unmatched. The germline V gene has CDR1 SGHAT and CDR2 FQNNGV. The CDR3, as DNA: TGTGCCAGCAGCTTATCCAGGGCCCGGGGGGGGGAGACCCAGTACTTC. As protein: CASSLSRARGGETQYF. Filled out from reference TRBV11-2 and TRBJ2-5, the complete variable domain reads EAGVAQSPRYKIIEKRQSVAFWCNPISGHATLYWYQQILGQGPKLLIQFQNNGVVDDSQLPKDRFSAERLKGVDSTLKIQPAKLEDSAVYLCASSLSRARGGETQYFGPGTRLLVL.

The chain employs TRBV9 and TRBJ2-3; D is possibly TRBD1 (5 bases). CDR1 is SGDLS and CDR2 is YYNGEE in the germline V gene. There are 14 residues in the CDR3. Deletions cut 0 bases from V and 4 bases from J, with 9 bases between. The CDR3 nucleotides read TGTGCCAGCAGCGTAGTGGGGCAGGCAGATACGCAGTATTTT. Protein product: CASSVVGQADTQYF. The whole variable domain, remainder taken from reference TRBV9 and TRBJ2-3, is DSGVTQTPKHLITATGQRVTLRCSPRSGDLSVYWYQQSLDQGLQFLIQYYNGEERAKGNILERFSAQQFPDLHSELNLSSLELGDSALYFCASSVVGQADTQYFGPGTRLTVL.

The chain is built from TRBV4-3 and TRBJ1-6; 10 bases are shared with TRBD1. The germline V gene encodes CDR1 LGHNA and CDR2 YSLEER. V trimming: 1 base; J trimming: 7 bases; junction bases outside the gene matches: 7. CDR3 length: 17 residues. CDR3: CASSQGPTGGENSPLHF. The CDR3 DNA follows: TGCGCCAGCAGCCAAGGTCCGACAGGGGGCGAGAATTCACCCCTCCACTTT.